The clone carrying this TCR beta chain occurred once. The data stem from a study of T cells after posttransplantation cyclophosphamide. The method was immunoSEQ multiplex PCR; TCRdb's version includes in-frame clones alone and lacks a portion of them. The table includes approximately 9,300 clones, roughly 90% detected once. Controls had myeloablative marrow grafts with methotrexate and calcineurin inhibitor, sampled at 1 year. With 3 bases clipped from V and 2 bases from J, the junction kept 7 bases outside the gene matches. This CDR3 comprises 16 residues. Germline values: CDR1 MGHRA, CDR2 YSYEKL. This TCR came from a male patient aged 45-59 years who received an allogeneic stem cell transplant from an unrelated donor, was CMV-positive, and had chronic GVHD only. Some T cells may be graft donor cells. V gene TRBV4-1 combines with J gene TRBJ2-7; 10 nucleotides align to TRBD1. The sample here was PBMCs, taken just over 440 days after allogeneic stem cell transplant with calcineurin inhibitor and methotrexate. The CDR3 region is CASSQTGGGSTYEQYF. The CDR3 nucleotides are TGCGCCAGCAGCCAGACAGGGGGCGGGTCGACCTACGAGCAGTACTTC.